A single sample gave rise to the 23 T cell receptor beta chains below, sequenced in a study of blood T cell repertoires in COVID-19. TCRdb's copy holds only in-frame clones and misses some; the assay was immunoSEQ multiplex PCR. This table has about 140,000 clones, 80% to 85% appearing once. The sequencing sample was made of peripheral blood. The receptors here all came from a human donor in a cohort sampled during active COVID-19.

The count of this clone is one. The chain has TRBV28 and TRBJ1-1; D not resolved. Trimming stripped 6 bases from V and 0 bases from J, with 14 bases between. Germline CDR1 reads MDHEN; CDR2 reads SYDVKM. The CDR3 runs to 15 residues. CDR3 sequence reads: CASSPAATLNTEAFF. The CDR3 DNA follows: TGTGCCAGCAGCCCCGCGGCCACCCTGAACACTGAAGCTTTCTTT.

This chain connects TRBV5-1 to TRBJ2-7; 7 positions match TRBD1. The CDR3 is 16 amino acids. The germline CDR1 and CDR2 sequences are SGHRS and YFSETQ. Trimming removed 0 bases from V and 2 bases from J; junction bases left unmatched: 8. CDR3 in DNA: TGCGCCAGCAGCTTGGGGGACAGACTTTCCGCCTACGAGCAGTACTTC. Its translation: CASSLGDRLSAYEQYF.

The V and J genes are TRBV7-2 and TRBJ2-7, with D perhaps matching TRBD2 (6 bases). The CDR3 runs 14 residues. The germline V and J ends were trimmed by 6 bases and 0 bases, with 12 bases remaining between them. Germline lookup yields CDR1 SGHTA and CDR2 FQGNSA. Here the CDR3 DNA reads TGTGCCAGCAGGCCCGGGAGCAGCTCCTACGAGCAGTACTTC. Its protein product is CASRPGSSSYEQYF.

V usage is TRBV5-1 and J usage is TRBJ2-5, with TRBD1 matching 7 bases. Germline V lookup: CDR1 SGHRS, CDR2 YFSETQ. V shed 2 bases, J shed 1 base, and the junction held 8 bases outside the gene matches. CDR3 length: 16 residues. As DNA, the CDR3 is TGCGCCAGCAGCTTTTTTCAGACAGGGCCCCAAGAGACCCAGTACTTC. It specifies CASSFFQTGPQETQYF.

This chain connects TRBV6-1 to TRBJ1-4; the D is unclear. This CDR3 comprises 14 residues. CDR1 and CDR2 from the germline V gene are MNHNS and SASEGT. Trimming took off 3 bases at V and 8 bases at J, with 13 bases between the two ends. CDR3: CASSESWMGEKLFF. The CDR3 DNA sequence: TGTGCCAGCAGTGAGAGTTGGATGGGCGAAAAACTGTTTTTT.

The V and J genes are TRBV6-1 and TRBJ2-3; no reliable D call. The germline V gene has CDR1 MNHNS and CDR2 SASEGT. The V and J ends lost 2 bases and 2 bases respectively, with 5 bases between them. The CDR3 contains 13 residues. CDR3 nucleotide sequence: TGTGCCAGCAGTGAAATATACACAGATACGCAGTATTTT. Translation: CASSEIYTDTQYF.

The V gene is TRBV5-4, the J gene TRBJ1-1; D gene uncertain. The V gene lost 7 bases and the J gene lost 0 bases, with 16 bases spanning the gap. The germline CDR1 and CDR2 sequences are SGHNT and YYREEE (reference sequence). The CDR3 is made up of 15 amino acids. In DNA form, the CDR3 reads TGTGCCAGCCGAAGCGGTTTAGGGATGAACACTGAAGCTTTCTTT. Protein product: CASRSGLGMNTEAFF.

DNA of the CDR3: TGTGCCAGCAGCAAAGCGAGGACAGCGTGTAATGAAAAACTGTTTTTT. It translates to CASSKARTACNEKLFF. The chain combines TRBV21-1 with TRBJ1-4; TRBD1, as called in the table, went unchecked against the DNA. TRBV21-1 is a recognized pseudogene. The CDR3 has 16 amino acids.

The chain has TRBV3-1 (or the pseudogene TRBV3-2) and TRBJ2-5, with D maybe TRBD2 (6 bases). V was shortened by 1 base and J by 5 bases, with 14 bases between the two germline ends. CDR3 length equals 15 residues. Germline V gene lookup returns CDR1 LGHDT and CDR2 YNNKEL (reference sequence). CDR3 in amino acids: CASSQVVVGGETQYF. The CDR3, as DNA: TGTGCCAGCAGCCAAGTGGTGGTCGGGGGTGAGACCCAGTACTTC.

V gene TRBV27 combines with J gene TRBJ1-4; no definite D call. This CDR3 region has 13 residues. Deletions cut 4 bases from V and 6 bases from J, with 9 bases between. Germline values: CDR1 MNHEY, CDR2 SMNVEV (reference sequence). This chain's CDR3 is CASSSSVDEKLFF. The DNA of the CDR3 is TGTGCCAGCAGTTCCTCAGTTGATGAAAAACTGTTTTTT.

Turning to this clone: Compared with germline, one end of the junction differs, possibly owing to a read error. The V gene is TRBV14, the J gene TRBJ1-2, with 8 bases lining up with TRBD1. The CDR3 extends over 10 amino acids. The germline CDR1 and CDR2 sequences are SGHDN and FVKESK. CDR3 amino acids: CASSQDRESF. CDR3 bases: TGTGCCAGCAGCCAGGACAGGGAGTCCTTC.

This chain connects TRBV5-1 to TRBJ2-3, with 7 nucleotides matching TRBD1. Germline V lookup: CDR1 SGHRS, CDR2 YFSETQ. This CDR3 is 14 amino acids long. V lost 7 bases, J lost 0 bases, and 5 bases stayed unmatched. For the CDR3, the DNA is TGCGCCAGCGCCGGGACAGCTAGCACAGATACGCAGTATTTT. Amino acid sequence: CASAGTASTDTQYF. The full variable domain, with the rest looked up from reference TRBV5-1 and TRBJ2-3, is KAGVTQTPRYLIKTRGQQVTLSCSPISGHRSVSWYQQTPGQGLQFLFEYFSETQRNKGNFPGRFSGRQFSNSRSEMNVSTLELGDSALYLCASAGTASTDTQYFGPGTRLTVL.

J is TRBJ1-1 and V is TRBV28; no firm D call. The CDR3 spans 14 residues. Germline CDR1 is MDHEN and CDR2 is SYDVKM. The germline V and J ends were trimmed by 5 bases and 3 bases, with 13 bases remaining between them. CDR3 DNA sequence: TGTGCCAGCAGTAAGAGAGCGGGATACACTGAAGCTTTCTTT. Translating gives CASSKRAGYTEAFF.

The chain recombines TRBV21-1 with TRBJ2-3; the D call TRBD2 from the table was never checked on the DNA. TRBV21-1 is reported as a pseudogene. The CDR3 sequence is 14 residues long. The CDR3 DNA follows: TGTGCCAGCAGCAACCAGAAGGGAGCAGATACGCAGTATTTT. This translates into CASSNQKGADTQYF.

The gene calls are TRBV2 and TRBJ2-5; 7 bases are a match to TRBD1. This CDR3 is built from 17 residues. The germline V gene has CDR1 SNHLY and CDR2 FYNNEI. The V segment lost 1 base and the J segment 1 base; nucleotides outside the gene matches: 9. This CDR3 reads CASSEVVWGQTQETQYF. In DNA, the CDR3 is TGTGCCAGCAGTGAAGTCGTGTGGGGACAGACCCAAGAGACCCAGTACTTC.

The chain employs TRBV24-1 and TRBJ2-1, with 8 bases lining up with TRBD1. V shed 4 bases, J shed 7 bases, and the junction held 8 bases outside the gene matches. CDR1 is KGHDR and CDR2 is SFDVKD in the germline V gene. The CDR3 sequence is 15 residues long. This chain's CDR3 is CATSDKTRGPNEQFF. DNA of the CDR3: TGTGCCACCAGTGACAAAACCAGGGGGCCGAATGAGCAGTTCTTC.

This clone was detected once. V gene TRBV9 combines with J gene TRBJ1-2; D remains ambiguous. The V end was cut by 3 bases, the J end by 4 bases, with 16 bases between. This CDR3 is 15 amino acids long. From germline, CDR1 is SGDLS and CDR2 YYNGEE. CDR3 sequence (DNA): TGTGCCAGCAGCGCCACCCCCACAATAATCTATGGCTACACCTTC. Translation gives CASSATPTIIYGYTF.

This chain joins TRBV20-1 and TRBJ2-7; a weak D match, TRBD1 (5 bases). There are 13 residues in the CDR3. Germline loops: CDR1 DFQATT, CDR2 SNEGSKA (reference sequence). Trimming removed 3 bases from V and 0 bases from J, with 9 bases in between. The DNA for the CDR3 is TGCAGTGCTAGTACAGGCCTCTCCTACGAGCAGTACTTC. It translates to CSASTGLSYEQYF.

V usage is TRBV19 and J usage is TRBJ1-6; a weak D match, TRBD1 (6 bases). The V end was cut by 6 bases, the J end by 9 bases, with 12 bases between. The CDR3 length is 13 residues. CDR1 is LNHDA, CDR2 SQIVND, per germline (reference sequence). The CDR3: CASSPGVTSPLHF. DNA of the CDR3: TGTGCCAGTAGCCCAGGGGTTACTTCACCCCTCCACTTT.

J is TRBJ1-3 and V is TRBV11-2; D ambiguous. V lost 5 bases to trimming and J lost 0 bases, with 8 bases between them. The CDR3 length is 14 residues. Germline V CDR1 and CDR2: SGHAT, FQNNGV. CDR3 residues: CASSNRHSGNTIYF. The CDR3 DNA is TGTGCCAGCAGCAACAGACACTCTGGAAACACCATATATTTT. Looking up the rest from reference TRBV11-2 and TRBJ1-3 gives the full variable domain: EAGVAQSPRYKIIEKRQSVAFWCNPISGHATLYWYQQILGQGPKLLIQFQNNGVVDDSQLPKDRFSAERLKGVDSTLKIQPAKLEDSAVYLCASSNRHSGNTIYFGEGSWLTVV.

The rearrangement uses TRBV11-2 and TRBJ1-3, with no clear D. Per germline, CDR1 SGHAT and CDR2 FQNNGV. V was cut by 3 bases and J by 0 bases, with 15 bases left in between. CDR3 length equals 17 residues. The CDR3 coding sequence is TGTGCCAGCAGCTTCGTCGGATACAGCAGCTCTGGAAACACCATATATTTT. It specifies CASSFVGYSSSGNTIYF.

The genes are TRBV28 and TRBJ1-5; D unresolved. V lost 8 bases and J 11 bases, leaving 16 bases between the germline ends. In germline, CDR1 is MDHEN, CDR2 SYDVKM. The CDR3 loop spans 12 amino acids. The CDR3 nucleotides are TGTGCCAGCGGCGTCCGGGAATCGGCCCAGCATTTT. Translation gives CASGVRESAQHF.

The chain uses TRBV20-1 and TRBJ1-1; D remains ambiguous. The CDR3 covers 11 residues. The germline V gene encodes CDR1 DFQATT and CDR2 SNEGSKA (reference sequence). V gave up 6 bases and J gave up 8 bases, with 13 bases separating them. CDR3 in DNA: TGCAGTGCCACTAGCGGGTCGGAAGCTTTCTTT. This codes for CSATSGSEAFF.